This TCR beta chain emerged from a study of blood T cell repertoires in COVID-19. Study at large: Italy, Spain and the United States were the sources of the convalescent and acute COVID-19 samples. T cells, B-cell-depleted T cells, or PBMCs supplied cDNA or gDNA.

As handled by the study authors: The assay estimated nucleated cells by amplifying reference gene primers. The data were produced by immunoSEQ multiplex PCR, yet TCRdb's version contains in-frame clones alone and is incomplete. V and J calls and clone size are copied from that table; D and trimming were computed from the DNA. The sample has nearly 45,000 clones; 75% to 90% are singletons. Germline V gene sequence: CDR1 SGHRS, CDR2 YFSETQ. The CDR3 runs 14 residues. V was trimmed by 2 bases and J by 4 bases, leaving 12 bases between them. Sequencing was performed on peripheral blood. The rearrangement joins TRBV5-1 to TRBJ1-1, with D possibly TRBD1 on 6 matching bases. The TCR sequence derives from a woman older than 75 in a cohort sampled during active or convalescent COVID-19. CDR3 protein: CASSLVPGATEAFF. The CDR3 DNA reads TGCGCCAGCAGCTTAGTTCCAGGGGCCACTGAAGCTTTCTTT. Supplemented by reference TRBV5-1 and TRBJ1-1, the full variable domain reads KAGVTQTPRYLIKTRGQQVTLSCSPISGHRSVSWYQQTPGQGLQFLFEYFSETQRNKGNFPGRFSGRQFSNSRSEMNVSTLELGDSALYLCASSLVPGATEAFFGQGTRLTVV.